This T cell receptor (beta chain) came from a study of blood T cell repertoires in COVID-19. Study overall: The study drew acute and convalescent COVID-19 samples from the United States, Italy and Spain.

Original processing notes: Cell counts per sample came from amplifying reference gene primers. The assay was immunoSEQ multiplex PCR, and TCRdb's table has in-frame clones only and misses some. V, J and clone size are those of that table, while D and trimming were read from the DNA. Of 20,000 or so clones listed, about nine tenths were seen once; the top ten hold 3% to 3.5%. CDR3 size: 14 residues. Germline V gene lookup returns CDR1 SGDLS and CDR2 YYNGEE. Between the trimmed V and J ends, which lost 3 bases and 6 bases, there was a span of 15 bases. The sequencing input was peripheral blood. The clonotype was recovered from a woman between 70 and 85 years old with active COVID-19. This chain uses TRBV9 with TRBJ1-1; D is possibly TRBD1 (6 bases). The CDR3 here is CASSATGLASEAFF. In DNA, the CDR3 is TGTGCCAGCAGCGCGACAGGCCTTGCTTCTGAAGCTTTCTTT.